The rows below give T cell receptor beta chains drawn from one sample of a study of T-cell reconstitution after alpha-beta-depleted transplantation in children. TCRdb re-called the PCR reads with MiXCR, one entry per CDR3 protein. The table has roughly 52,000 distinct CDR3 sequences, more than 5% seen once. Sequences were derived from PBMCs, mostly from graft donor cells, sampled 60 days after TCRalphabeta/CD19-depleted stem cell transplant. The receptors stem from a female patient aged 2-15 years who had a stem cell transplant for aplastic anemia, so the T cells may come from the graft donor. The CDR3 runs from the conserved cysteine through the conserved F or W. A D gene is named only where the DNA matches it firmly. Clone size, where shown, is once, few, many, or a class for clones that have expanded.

CDR3: CASSEGSYEQYF
DNA: TGTGCCAGCAGTGAGGGTTCCTACGAGCAGTACTTC
V: TRBV6-1
size: few
D: -
J: TRBJ2-7

CDR3: CASSYARTGDYSGANVLTF
DNA: TGTGCCAGCAGTTACGCAAGGACAGGGGATTACTCTGGGGCCAACGTCCTGACTTTC
V: TRBV6-6
size: many
D: TRBD1
J: TRBJ2-6

CDR3: CSARGTSGVKQETQYF
DNA: TGCAGTGCTAGAGGGACTAGCGGGGTCAAACAAGAGACCCAGTACTTC
V: TRBV20-1
size: many
D: TRBD2
J: TRBJ2-5

CDR3: CASSLDGSSTDTQYF
DNA: TGTGCCAGCAGCTTAGACGGATCTAGCACAGATACGCAGTATTTT
V: TRBV7-9
size: many
D: -
J: TRBJ2-3

CDR3: CASSVSTASHTYEQYF
DNA: TGTGCCAGCAGCGTTTCGACAGCTAGCCACACCTACGAGCAGTACTTC
V: TRBV9
size: many
D: -
J: TRBJ2-7

CDR3: CASSFEGQGSEQYF
DNA: TGTGCCAGCAGCTTCGAGGGACAGGGAAGTGAGCAGTACTTC
V: TRBV7-9
size: many
D: TRBD1
J: TRBJ2-7

CDR3: CASSLGPGAGGYAYEQYF
DNA: TGTGCCAGCAGCTTAGGTCCGGGCGCGGGGGGTTACGCCTACGAGCAGTACTTC
V: TRBV7-6
size: many
D: TRBD2
J: TRBJ2-7

CDR3: CASSLQVGGETQYF
DNA: TGTGCCAGCAGCTTACAAGTGGGCGGGGAGACCCAGTACTTC
V: TRBV7-6
size: many
D: -
J: TRBJ2-5

CDR3: CASSQRDYGYTF
DNA: TGTGCCAGCAGCCAGAGAGACTATGGCTACACCTTC
V: TRBV7-8
size: many
D: -
J: TRBJ1-2

CDR3: CASSLGGDVNTQYF
DNA: TGTGCCAGCAGCTTAGGGGGGGACGTTAATACGCAGTATTTT
V: TRBV11-3
size: once
D: -
J: TRBJ2-3

CDR3: CASSEGPRPSGQGYEQYF
DNA: TGTGCCAGCAGTGAAGGCCCCAGACCCTCCGGACAGGGCTACGAGCAGTACTTC
V: TRBV6-1
size: many
D: TRBD1
J: TRBJ2-7

CDR3: CSAHSSDLRSGGSYNEQFF
DNA: TGCAGTGCTCATAGTTCGGATCTAAGGAGCGGGGGGTCCTACAATGAGCAGTTCTTC
V: TRBV20-1
size: many
D: TRBD2
J: TRBJ2-1

CDR3: CASSSPQTGGVLSRNIQYF
DNA: TGTGCCAGCAGCTCACCACAAACAGGGGGCGTTTTGTCGAGAAACATTCAGTACTTC
V: TRBV11-2
size: few
D: TRBD1
J: TRBJ2-4

CDR3: CASSWDNSYEQYF
DNA: TGCGCCAGCAGCTGGGACAACTCCTACGAGCAGTACTTC
V: TRBV5-1
size: many
D: -
J: TRBJ2-7

CDR3: CSARPSRAGAKNIQYF
DNA: TGCAGTGCCCGCCCGTCCCGGGCGGGGGCCAAAAACATTCAGTACTTC
V: TRBV20-1
size: many
D: -
J: TRBJ2-4

CDR3: CASSSLQETQYF
DNA: TGTGCCAGCAGTTCCCTGCAAGAGACCCAGTACTTC
V: TRBV6-2/TRBV6-3
size: -
D: -
J: TRBJ2-5